This passage covers 31 T cell receptor beta chains from one sample sequenced in a study of CXCR3-negative and CXCR3-positive naive CD8 T cells. Preparation of TRB cDNA libraries relied on 5' RACE carrying UMI labels. Following a re-call of the 5' RACE reads, TCRdb has one entry per CDR3 protein and lacks DNA. Seen in this sample are some 130,000 distinct CDR3 sequences; the ten most common clones hold less than 0.3%. The specimen was naive CXCR3- CD8+ T cells from blood. The subset was: CD45RO-CCR7+CD27+CD95- naive CD8+ T cells lacking CXCR3 (TNR3-). The source is a human donor in good health. Some clones in this sample may be carry-over from other donors' samples.

The chain employs TRBV27 and TRBJ2-7; TCRdb's D gene call, TRBD1, goes unchecked for lack of DNA. Germline V CDR1 and CDR2: MNHEY, SMNVEV (reference sequence). CDR3 size: 15 residues. This CDR3 is CASSITGGTTYEQYF.

This chain joins TRBV28 and TRBJ1-1; TCRdb selects TRBD1, and the lack of DNA leaves this call unchecked. The CDR3 runs 15 residues. Looked up from germline, CDR1 is MDHEN and CDR2 is SYDVKM. The CDR3 sequence: CASSPLYNSLGEAFF.

The CDR3 spells CASSFGWRDTQYF. The J gene is TRBJ2-3, the V gene TRBV28. Germline assignment: CDR1 MDHEN and CDR2 SYDVKM. The CDR3 runs to 13 residues. The whole variable domain, remainder taken from reference TRBV28 and TRBJ2-3, is DVKVTQSSRYLVKRTGEKVFLECVQDMDHENMFWYRQDPGLGLRLIYFSYDVKMKEKGDIPEGYSVSREKKERFSLILESASTNQTSMYLCASSFGWRDTQYFGPGTRLTVL.

The rearrangement joins TRBV28 to TRBJ2-6; TCRdb returns TRBD2, unconfirmable since there is no DNA. This CDR3 has 18 amino acids. Germline V gene data show CDR1 as MDHEN and CDR2 as SYDVKM. The CDR3 loop is CASLGIGLRSSGANVLTF.

The V call is TRBV5-1, the J call TRBJ1-5; with no DNA, the TCRdb D assignment of TRBD1 cannot be verified. This CDR3 has 15 residues. Per the germline V gene, CDR1 is SGHRS and CDR2 is YFSETQ. CDR3 in amino acids: CASSWGGQENQPQHF.

The rearrangement joins TRBV5-5 to TRBJ2-7; TCRdb lists TRBD2, though no DNA is available to test this call. The CDR3 length is 15 residues. The germline V gene has CDR1 SGHKS and CDR2 YYEKEE (reference sequence). CDR3 amino acids: CASSPGFPSGPEQYF.

This rearrangement joins TRBV29-1 to TRBJ2-3; there is no DNA to check the TCRdb D call of TRBD2. Germline loops: CDR1 SQVTM, CDR2 ANQGSEA. The CDR3 sequence is 13 residues long. The CDR3 sequence: CSVDREGTDTQYF.

The chain uses TRBV28 and TRBJ2-7; without DNA, the TCRdb call of TRBD1 cannot be checked. Germline lookup yields CDR1 MDHEN and CDR2 SYDVKM. The CDR3 is 16 amino acids. The CDR3 protein is CASSPPTRDRSYEQYF.

The chain carries TRBV21-1 and TRBJ2-2. TRBV21-1 is classified as a pseudogene. There are 16 residues in the CDR3. The CDR3 reads CASSKEWTACTGELFF.

This chain uses TRBV14 with TRBJ2-2. The germline CDR1 and CDR2 sequences are SGHDN and FVKESK. This CDR3 has 13 residues. The chain's CDR3 is CASSLYGGEELFF.

The rearrangement links TRBV13 to TRBJ2-3; TCRdb calls TRBD1, which cannot be checked without DNA. Germline V gene lookup returns CDR1 PRHDT and CDR2 FYEKMQ (reference sequence). The length of the CDR3 is 16 residues. The CDR3 is CASSLNPTGEGDTQYF.

The V gene is TRBV29-1, the J gene TRBJ2-5; checking the TCRdb D call of TRBD2 is not possible without DNA. Germline V CDR1 and CDR2: SQVTM, ANQGSEA. This CDR3 spans 17 amino acids. CDR3 sequence reads: CSVEGASSQVGEETQYF.

The chain carries TRBV5-1 and TRBJ1-2. CDR1 and CDR2 (germline): SGHRS, YFSETQ. This CDR3 is built from 15 residues. The chain's CDR3 is CASSLDVGGGYGYTF.

V and J are TRBV4-1 and TRBJ2-7; TCRdb lists TRBD1, though no DNA is available to test this call. The germline CDR1 and CDR2 sequences are MGHRA and YSYEKL. CDR3 length equals 14 residues. The CDR3 here is CASSHMDTSYEQYF.

The CDR3 loop reads CASSFSLVELFF. The gene calls are TRBV12-3 or TRBV12-4 and TRBJ2-2. The CDR3 is made up of 12 amino acids.

The chain has TRBV7-9 and TRBJ1-2; TCRdb's D call, TRBD1, is unchecked because there is no DNA. The CDR3 totals 15 residues. CDR1 SEHNR and CDR2 FQNEAQ come from the germline V gene (reference sequence). The CDR3 sequence is CASSADSLILYGYTF.

The chain links TRBV7-9 to TRBJ2-7; no DNA is available, so the TRBD1 call from TCRdb remains unchecked. The CDR3 spans 16 residues. From germline, CDR1 is SEHNR and CDR2 FQNEAQ (reference sequence). The chain's CDR3 is CASSPSGTGKGYEQYF.

V is TRBV23-1 and J is TRBJ2-1; TCRdb selects TRBD2, and the lack of DNA leaves this call unchecked. TRBV23-1 carries the ORF label, with uncertain function. This CDR3 is built from 18 residues. The chain's CDR3 is CASSQRREREGLENEQFF.

This chain links TRBV4-2 with TRBJ2-1; TCRdb's D gene call, TRBD2, goes unchecked for lack of DNA. CDR1 is LGHNA and CDR2 is YNFKEQ in the germline V gene. The CDR3 totals 15 residues. This chain's CDR3 is CASSLSGRRDNEQFF.

The chain employs TRBV29-1 and TRBJ2-3; TCRdb gives TRBD1 as the D gene, but with no DNA this cannot be confirmed. The CDR3 has 15 residues. CDR1 and CDR2 from the germline V gene are SQVTM and ANQGSEA. CDR3 protein: CSVDGTGVSTDTQYF.

This sequence joins TRBV10-3 and TRBJ2-7; TCRdb returns TRBD2, unconfirmable since there is no DNA. The CDR3 is 14 amino acids. Germline V gene lookup returns CDR1 ENHRY and CDR2 SYGVKD. The CDR3 sequence: CAILPREETYEQYF.

The genes are TRBV7-9 and TRBJ2-1. The CDR3 consists of 12 residues. In germline, CDR1 is SEHNR, CDR2 FQNEAQ (reference sequence). CDR3 residues: CASSLESDEQFF.

This sequence joins TRBV5-1 and TRBJ2-7; TCRdb returns TRBD2, unconfirmable since there is no DNA. Looked up from germline, CDR1 is SGHRS and CDR2 is YFSETQ. The length of the CDR3 is 15 residues. CDR3 sequence reads: CASSSGLAGAGEQYF.

The chain is built from TRBV19 and TRBJ1-1. This CDR3 contains 14 residues. CDR1 LNHDA and CDR2 SQIVND come from the germline V gene (reference sequence). CDR3 in amino acids: CASSMVTENTEAFF.

J is TRBJ2-7 and V is TRBV18; TCRdb's D call of TRBD2 is untestable without DNA. Germline CDR1 is KGHSH and CDR2 is LQKENI. This CDR3 is built from 16 residues. The CDR3 protein is CASSPGLAGSSYEQYF.

The CDR3 reads CASRNPGDSSYNEQFF. The chain links TRBV12-3 or TRBV12-4 to TRBJ2-1; the D call from TCRdb, TRBD1, cannot be confirmed without DNA. This CDR3 is built from 16 residues.

The chain is built from TRBV15 and TRBJ2-1; the D call of TRBD1 rests on TCRdb alone, since no DNA is present to check it. The germline V gene encodes CDR1 LNHNV and CDR2 YYDKDF (reference sequence). The CDR3 consists of 13 residues. The CDR3 is CATSRERGNEQFF.

V gene TRBV7-2 combines with J gene TRBJ2-1. From germline, CDR1 is SGHTA and CDR2 FQGNSA. This CDR3 has 14 amino acids. CDR3: CASSLSSQINEQFF.

The chain carries TRBV4-1 and TRBJ2-1. Germline V gene lookup returns CDR1 MGHRA and CDR2 YSYEKL. The CDR3 contains 17 residues. The CDR3 spells CASSQDWTGASYNEQFF.

V is TRBV6-5 and J is TRBJ2-1. The CDR3 extends over 14 amino acids. Germline V lookup: CDR1 MNHEY, CDR2 SVGAGI. CDR3 sequence: CASSYSGSGNEQFF.

The V and J genes are TRBV29-1 and TRBJ2-2. The length of the CDR3 is 12 residues. The V gene's germline CDR1 is SQVTM and CDR2 ANQGSEA. The CDR3 here is CSVPAETGELFF.